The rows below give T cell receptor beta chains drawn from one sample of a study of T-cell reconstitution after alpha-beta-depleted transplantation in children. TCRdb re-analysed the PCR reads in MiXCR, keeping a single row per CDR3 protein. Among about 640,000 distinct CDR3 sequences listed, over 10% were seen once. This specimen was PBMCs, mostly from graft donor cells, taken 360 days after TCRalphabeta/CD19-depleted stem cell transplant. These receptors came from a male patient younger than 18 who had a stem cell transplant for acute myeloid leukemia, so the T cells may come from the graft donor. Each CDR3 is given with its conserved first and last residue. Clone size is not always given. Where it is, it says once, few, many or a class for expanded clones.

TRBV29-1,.,CSGAAGVTGELFF
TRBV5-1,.,CASSLENLGPYEQYF
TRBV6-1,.,CASSRGGLTDTQYF
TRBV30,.,CAWVNSGSSYEQYF
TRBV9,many,CASSVVGSGHTGELFF
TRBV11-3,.,CASSLGRFYNEQFF
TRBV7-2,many,CASSLGLIYGYTF
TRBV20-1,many,CSVRSRSYNEQFF
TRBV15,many,CATSRKGVTGELFF
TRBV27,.,CASSPRLVADTQYF
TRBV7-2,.,CASSLARGQTEAFF
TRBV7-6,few,CASSSGVGGTNYGYTF
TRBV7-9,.,CASSSRQGIFTEAFF
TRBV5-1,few,CASSSTSDQYNEQFF
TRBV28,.,CASSSFGRAYEQYF
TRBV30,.,CACRGASIEQYF
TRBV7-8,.,CASSLKSRDISYEQYF
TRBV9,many,CASSVGGSIDTQYF
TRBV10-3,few,CAISESKSGSTSYEQYF
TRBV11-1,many,CASSPPTGVNTEAFF
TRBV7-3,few,CASSLYRHNEQFF
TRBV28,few,CASSYYPLKREGYYEQYF
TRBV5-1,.,CASSPQLAKNIQYF
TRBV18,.,CASSPVRVRHFGNEQFF
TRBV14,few,CASSQGLSSGPSSYNEQFF
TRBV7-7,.,CASSLRAGGREETQYF
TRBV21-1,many,CASSNRAGGYYEQYF
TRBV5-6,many,CASRVGTRWDNEQFF
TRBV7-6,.,CASSFLAPSYNEQFF
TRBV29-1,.,CSAGTGFTGELFF
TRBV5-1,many,CASSLERRPYEQYF
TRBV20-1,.,CSARDAWGSRSEQFF
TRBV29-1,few,CSSPGGSGELFF
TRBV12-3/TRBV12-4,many,CASSFETGLSSYEQYF
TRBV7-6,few,CASSLAGGPRHF
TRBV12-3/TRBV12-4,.,CASSLALTGYNEQFF
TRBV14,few,CASSQDLMEIYEQYF
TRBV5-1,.,CASSFSGQIEKLFF
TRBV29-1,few,CSVVVGQFLENIQYF
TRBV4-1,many,CASRRVANTEAFF
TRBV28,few,CASSLMVVSGSSSYNEQFF
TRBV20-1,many,CSAPTGAGFDEQFF
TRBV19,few,CATKGRGSRFNEQFF
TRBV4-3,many,CASSQEGTDTQYF
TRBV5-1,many,CASSVPGLANNEQYF
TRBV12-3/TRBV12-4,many,CASSLLADGGNEQFF
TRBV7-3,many,CASSPPSAGVSTDTQYF
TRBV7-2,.,CASGLATETGELFF
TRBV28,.,CASSSWERVRDMNTEAFF
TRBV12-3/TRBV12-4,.,CASSYKVTEVSYNSPLHF
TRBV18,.,CASSPAGWGTEAFF
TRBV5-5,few,CASDRRGETQYF
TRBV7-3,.,CASSPYRATSRSTDTQYF
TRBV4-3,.,CASSQEVAGVLETQYF
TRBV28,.,CASSPETGVGNQPQHF
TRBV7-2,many,CASSLKAPSGIGFF
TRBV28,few,CASSATPSSQGVEGDTQYF
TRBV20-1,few,CSARGQRHEKLFF
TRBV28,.,CASSFILAGEELNTGELFF
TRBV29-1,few,CSVETGGIRANEQFF